The TCR beta chain described here comes from a study of shared clonotypes between healthy human individuals. The naive CD8 fraction comprised CD45RO-negative cells positively selected for CCR7 and excluded terminally differentiated effector memory CD45RA+ cells. Generated by immunoSEQ multiplex PCR, the TCRdb table keeps only in-frame clones and is missing some. The sample includes nearly 2 million clones, roughly 94% of them seen just once. CDR1 and CDR2 from the germline V gene are SQVTM and ANQGSEA. The CDR3 sequence is 14 residues long. V shed 2 bases, J shed 3 bases, and the junction held 6 bases outside the gene matches.

The sequence was collected from a man in his late teens or twenties in good health. The specimen sequenced was naive CD8+ T cells sorted from blood. The rearrangement links TRBV29-1 to TRBJ2-7, with 8 bases fitting TRBD2. Here the CDR3 DNA reads TGCAGCGTTGAATCTCCGGGAGGGCACTACGAGCAGTACTTC. It translates to CSVESPGGHYEQYF.